This is a list of T cell receptor beta chains from one sample in a study of T-cell reconstitution after alpha-beta-depleted transplantation in children. TCRdb re-called the PCR reads with MiXCR, one entry per CDR3 protein. This table holds roughly 350,000 distinct CDR3 sequences, 15% to 20% found once. Material: PBMCs, mostly from graft donor cells, obtained 360 days after TCRalphabeta/CD19-depleted stem cell transplant. All receptors come from a male patient between 2 and 10 years old who had a stem cell transplant for acute lymphoblastic leukemia, so the T cells may come from the graft donor. CDR3s include the opening cysteine and the closing phenylalanine or tryptophan. The size of a clone is reported for some rows only, either as once, few or many, or as a class for expanded clones.

J gene,V gene,clone size,CDR3 protein
TRBJ2-1,TRBV12-3/TRBV12-4,many,CASSFLAGGYNEQFF
TRBJ2-4,TRBV4-1,many,CASSQDLGLAVLLAKNIQYF
TRBJ2-7,TRBV7-6,-,CASSLEGGRSYEQYF
TRBJ2-7,TRBV20-1,few,CSAPPGTSGSYEQYF
TRBJ2-1,TRBV4-2,many,CASSGGTSYNEQFF
TRBJ1-5,TRBV5-1,-,CASSLGDRDARDQPQHF
TRBJ2-5,TRBV7-9,-,CASSSGILETQYF
TRBJ2-3,TRBV12-3/TRBV12-4,many,CASTGDAAEKVTDTQYF
TRBJ2-7,TRBV7-9,-,CASSLVVGTAGGEQYF
TRBJ2-1,TRBV4-3,-,CASSRAGVGEQFF
TRBJ2-5,TRBV7-3,few,CASSLTNQETQYF
TRBJ2-7,TRBV6-2/TRBV6-3,-,CASSYMREEDEQYF
TRBJ2-7,TRBV12-3/TRBV12-4,few,CASSLRLDYEQYF
TRBJ2-6,TRBV4-3,few,CASSQDKQTGANVLTF
TRBJ2-7,TRBV7-8,few,CASSLGPMDEQYF
TRBJ1-3,TRBV4-3,many,CASSQDSGNTIYF
TRBJ2-7,TRBV12-3/TRBV12-4,few,CASSFRQGIYEQYF
TRBJ2-1,TRBV6-5,-,CASRASVENNNEQFF
TRBJ2-1,TRBV7-2,many,CASSLGGTEQFF
TRBJ2-7,TRBV20-1,few,CSARDYRTRSEQYF
TRBJ2-3,TRBV7-8,few,CASSVHSPDTQYF
TRBJ1-2,TRBV20-1,few,CSADRNYGYTF
TRBJ1-2,TRBV6-2/TRBV6-3,-,CASSYHGTEANYGYTF
TRBJ2-5,TRBV6-1,few,CASSRLAGLPETQYF
TRBJ2-5,TRBV25-1,-,CASSPSRQFQETQYF
TRBJ1-5,TRBV6-5,few,CASSTANQPQHF
TRBJ1-2,TRBV24-1,few,CATSDPRQGDYGYTF
TRBJ2-7,TRBV28,-,CASSSLAGAHYEQYF
TRBJ1-2,TRBV5-1,few,CASSLADREYGYTF
TRBJ1-4,TRBV20-1,few,CSAREPEREKLFF
TRBJ2-1,TRBV2,-,CASSPDRPLRNNEQFF
TRBJ2-3,TRBV28,few,CASSYPLTSVSTDTQYF
TRBJ1-1,TRBV3-1,-,CASSQDRAGGNTEAFF
TRBJ2-5,TRBV5-1,-,CASSLAVGIAARETQYF
TRBJ2-6,TRBV2,few,CASSVGGTGAIGANVLTF
TRBJ1-3,TRBV15,-,CATSRDLANGNTIYF
TRBJ2-1,TRBV20-1,-,CSAPRLDRSYHDLNEQFF
TRBJ2-7,TRBV9,-,CATYIAVYEQYF